These 22 T cell receptor beta chains came from one sample sequenced in a study of shared clonotypes between healthy human individuals. Generated by immunoSEQ multiplex PCR, the TCRdb table keeps only in-frame clones and is missing some. The data show 2,500,000 or so clones, 80% to 95% seen once. Sequencing input: naive CD4+ T cells from PBMCs. Subset described: CD45RA+ positively selected. The source is a man aged 18 to 35 in good health. Some clones in this sample may be carry-over from other donors' samples.

This chain links TRBV25-1 with TRBJ1-2; possibly TRBD1 for D (6 bases). This CDR3 has 14 amino acids. Trimming cost V 6 bases and J 4 bases, with 15 bases left between them. The germline V gene encodes CDR1 MGHDK and CDR2 SYGVNS. The CDR3 loop is CASRQQGSFYGYTF. Here the CDR3 DNA reads TGTGCCAGCAGGCAACAGGGCTCTTTCTATGGCTACACCTTC.

This clone was seen only a few times. This sequence joins TRBV15 and TRBJ1-1; D unresolved. V shed 0 bases and J shed 0 bases, with 5 bases lying between them. The germline V gene has CDR1 LNHNV and CDR2 YYDKDF (reference sequence). The CDR3 sequence is 14 residues long. For the CDR3, the DNA is TGTGCCACCAGCAGAGACAGTATGAACACTGAAGCTTTCTTT. This sequence encodes CATSRDSMNTEAFF.

This clone was recorded once. This chain joins TRBV7-3 and TRBJ2-1; a possible D gene is TRBD2 (6 bases). Germline CDR1 and CDR2: SGHTA and FQGTGA. The CDR3 contains 13 residues. The V and J ends lost 4 bases and 9 bases respectively, with 13 bases between them. CDR3 region: CASSSTGGREQFF. CDR3 in DNA: TGTGCCAGCAGCTCGACCGGGGGTCGTGAGCAGTTCTTC.

The chain joins TRBV28 to TRBJ2-1; 11 bases align to TRBD2. This CDR3 contains 17 residues. V lost 6 bases and J lost 1; bases outside the gene matches: 8. The germline V gene has CDR1 MDHEN and CDR2 SYDVKM. The CDR3 protein is CASRLAGADTSYNEQFF. CDR3 DNA: TGTGCCAGCAGACTAGCGGGAGCCGATACGTCCTACAATGAGCAGTTCTTC.

This rearrangement joins TRBV5-5 to TRBJ1-1; no definite D call. Per the germline V gene, CDR1 is SGHKS and CDR2 is YYEKEE (reference sequence). V was pared by 0 bases and J by 6 bases, with 9 bases between. This CDR3 contains 13 residues. The CDR3 bases are TGTGCCAGCAGCTTGGGGGCGGGCCCTGAAGCTTTCTTT. Its protein is CASSLGAGPEAFF.

The chain has TRBV5-1 and TRBJ2-7; D may be TRBD1 (5 bases). V dropped 4 bases and J dropped 7 bases, with 12 bases sitting between them. Germline CDR1 and CDR2: SGHRS and YFSETQ. The CDR3 consists of 12 residues. The CDR3 loop reads CASSPDNREQYF. As DNA, the CDR3 is TGCGCCAGCAGCCCGGACAACCGGGAGCAGTACTTC.

The rearrangement links TRBV5-4 to TRBJ1-4, with D unclear. The CDR3 is 14 amino acids. Trimming cost V 5 bases and J 1 base, with 9 bases left between them. CDR1 is SGHNT and CDR2 is YYREEE in the germline V gene (reference sequence). CDR3 in DNA: TGTGCCAGCAGTTCAGGACTAACTAATGAAAAACTGTTTTTT. It translates to CASSSGLTNEKLFF.

The chain employs TRBV4-1 and TRBJ1-2; a possible D gene is TRBD1 (5 bases). V was pared by 0 bases and J by 7 bases, with 12 bases between. Per germline, CDR1 MGHRA and CDR2 YSYEKL. This CDR3 is 14 amino acids long. The CDR3 region has the DNA TGCGCCAGCAGCCAAGATGGCAGGGTTTTTGGCTACACCTTC. Translated: CASSQDGRVFGYTF.

The V call is TRBV5-1, the J call TRBJ1-6; perhaps TRBD1 as D (5 bases). The germline V and J ends were trimmed by 0 bases and 9 bases, with 22 bases remaining between them. Germline-derived CDR1 and CDR2 are SGHRS and YFSETQ. The CDR3 length is 18 residues. The DNA for the CDR3 is TGCGCCAGCAGCTTGGCCGTGGCAGCAGGAGGGACGGGTTCACCCCTCCACTTT. This sequence encodes CASSLAVAAGGTGSPLHF.

This clone was observed once. This chain connects TRBV28 to TRBJ2-1; 8 bases align to TRBD2. Germline V gene sequence: CDR1 MDHEN, CDR2 SYDVKM. V trimming: 9 bases; J trimming: 4 bases; junction bases outside the gene matches: 8. The CDR3 has 14 amino acids. CDR3 nucleotides: TGTGCCAGTTTGGGTAGCGGGAAATACAATGAGCAGTTCTTC. This codes for CASLGSGKYNEQFF.

This chain links TRBV18 with TRBJ2-5; perhaps TRBD1 as D (6 bases). Germline V gene data show CDR1 as KGHSH and CDR2 as LQKENI. The V gene lost 4 bases and the J gene lost 5 bases, with 17 bases spanning the gap. This CDR3 region has 15 residues. This CDR3 is CASSRRQAERETQYF. For the CDR3, the DNA is TGTGCCAGCTCACGTAGACAGGCGGAGAGGGAGACCCAGTACTTC.

This chain connects TRBV28 to TRBJ1-1; D gene ambiguous. Trimming took 3 bases from V and 0 from J, leaving 14 bases between them. Germline V gene lookup returns CDR1 MDHEN and CDR2 SYDVKM. The CDR3 sequence is 16 residues long. CDR3 amino acids: CASSFARSGLNTEAFF. The CDR3 DNA follows: TGTGCCAGCAGTTTTGCGAGATCCGGGTTGAACACTGAAGCTTTCTTT.

V is TRBV27 and J is TRBJ2-7, with D hard to call. V gave up 2 bases and J gave up 2 bases, with 10 bases separating them. CDR1 MNHEY and CDR2 SMNVEV come from the germline V gene (reference sequence). The CDR3 extends over 14 amino acids. The CDR3 nucleotides read TGTGCCAGCAGTTTAAGGCCGCCGCCCTACGAGCAGTACTTC. Its protein is CASSLRPPPYEQYF.

DNA of the CDR3: TGCGCCAGCAGCCCCCAGAGAGCGGGGCAAGAGACCCAGTACTTC. Translating gives CASSPQRAGQETQYF. This chain links TRBV5-1 with TRBJ2-5; 7 bases align to TRBD2. Germline CDR1 SGHRS, CDR2 YFSETQ. V was clipped by 4 bases and J by 2 bases; unmatched bases: 8. CDR3 length equals 15 residues.

The J gene is TRBJ2-7, the V gene TRBV21-1. TRBV21-1 is recorded as a pseudogene. The CDR3 length is 17 residues. CDR3 DNA: TGTGCCAGCAGCAAAGGGGGTTTAGGCAGGGACCCCTACGAGCAGTACTTC. Translated: CASSKGGLGRDPYEQYF.

This chain joins TRBV27 and TRBJ2-7; D is ambiguous. Germline assignment: CDR1 MNHEY and CDR2 SMNVEV (reference sequence). The ends were cut back, 3 bases at V and 2 bases at J, with 11 bases in the middle. The CDR3 length is 14 residues. In DNA form, the CDR3 reads TGTGCCAGCAGTTTGGGCGGAATTACCTACGAGCAGTACTTC. Protein: CASSLGGITYEQYF.

This chain connects TRBV6-6 to TRBJ2-7, with D perhaps matching TRBD1 (5 bases). The ends were cut back, 0 bases at V and 6 bases at J, with 9 bases in the middle. The CDR3 totals 13 residues. CDR1 MNHNY and CDR2 SVGAGI come from the germline V gene (reference sequence). The CDR3 reads CASSYSTGIEQYF. The CDR3 DNA reads TGTGCCAGCAGTTACTCAACAGGAATCGAGCAGTACTTC.

The chain has TRBV2 and TRBJ2-5, with D unclear. Trimming pared 1 base from V and 9 bases from J, leaving 15 bases between. The germline gives CDR1 SNHLY, CDR2 FYNNEI. The CDR3 consists of 14 residues. CDR3 DNA: TGTGCCAGCAGTGAAGGGACCCAAGTCGTGGCCCAGTACTTC. This codes for CASSEGTQVVAQYF.

The chain uses TRBV7-3 and TRBJ2-4; D possibly corresponds to TRBD2 (6 bases). This CDR3 region has 15 residues. Looked up from germline, CDR1 is SGHTA and CDR2 is FQGTGA. The V and J ends lost 5 bases and 9 bases respectively, with 20 bases between them. The CDR3 sequence is CASSPGTLTQGIQYF. DNA for the CDR3: TGTGCCAGCAGCCCGGGGACTCTTACCCAAGGCATTCAGTACTTC.

The chain carries TRBV2 and TRBJ2-7; D is perhaps TRBD2 (6 bases). The V and J ends lost 8 bases and 1 base respectively, with 15 bases between them. The CDR3 covers 14 residues. CDR1 and CDR2 (germline): SNHLY, FYNNEI. CDR3 in amino acids: CASLSLAVSYEQYF. The DNA of the CDR3 is TGTGCCAGCTTGTCTTTAGCGGTTTCCTACGAGCAGTACTTC.

The V and J genes are TRBV5-1 and TRBJ1-1; no firm D call. Per germline, CDR1 SGHRS and CDR2 YFSETQ. The CDR3 extends over 16 amino acids. V lost 1 base to trimming and J lost 4 bases, with 17 bases between them. CDR3 nucleotide sequence: TGCGCCAGCAGCTTGATGCCTATCGAGGGCCCCACTGAAGCTTTCTTT. Its translation is CASSLMPIEGPTEAFF.

The rearrangement uses TRBV7-9 and TRBJ2-2; D call uncertain. The CDR3 totals 16 residues. The germline V gene encodes CDR1 SEHNR and CDR2 FQNEAQ (reference sequence). V was shortened by 0 bases and J by 1 base, with 9 bases between the two germline ends. In nucleotides, the CDR3 is TGTGCCAGCAGCTTAGCGCTTGCAGAGAACACCGGGGAGCTGTTTTTT. This codes for CASSLALAENTGELFF.